These T cell receptor beta chains were read from a single sample in a study of shared clonotypes between healthy human individuals. The table came from immunoSEQ multiplex PCR; TCRdb's copy has only in-frame clones and leaves some out. The sample has some 1.1 million clones, approximately 77% seen once; the top ten hold roughly 0.9%. Sequencing was carried out using memory CD4+ T cells from PBMCs. The receptors originated from a man younger than 35 in good health. Some clones in this sample may be carry-over from other donors' samples. Each CDR3 is given with its conserved first and last residue. A D gene is named only where the DNA matches it firmly. Clone size is stated in some rows and not others, as once, few, many or a class when expanded.

>.|TRBD2|TRBV5-4|TRBJ2-1
CASSTTSGRTYNEQFF
TGTGCCAGCAGCACCACTAGCGGGAGGACCTACAATGAGCAGTTCTTC
>once|.|TRBV6-1|TRBJ1-2
CASSPRRGQDGYTF
TGTGCCAGCAGTCCCAGGCGAGGTCAGGACGGCTACACCTTC
>.|TRBD2|TRBV7-9|TRBJ2-3
CASPSGRLAGGDSTDTQYF
TGTGCCAGCCCCAGTGGGAGGTTAGCGGGAGGCGACAGCACAGATACGCAGTATTTT
>.|.|TRBV14|TRBJ2-6
CASSPLGTGANVLTF
TGTGCCAGCAGCCCCCTCGGGACGGGGGCCAACGTCCTGACTTTC
>once|TRBD1|TRBV28|TRBJ1-2
CASSFLRQGRFGYTF
TGTGCCAGCAGTTTCCTAAGACAGGGGAGATTTGGCTACACCTTC
>many|.|TRBV9|TRBJ2-2
CASSVAGKNTGELFF
TGTGCCAGCAGCGTAGCCGGGAAGAACACCGGGGAGCTGTTTTTT
>many|.|TRBV4-2|TRBJ2-2
CASSQEWITGELFF
TGTGCCAGCAGCCAAGAGTGGATTACCGGGGAGCTGTTTTTT
>.|.|TRBV6-5|TRBJ1-1
CASSYSWGAEAFF
TGTGCCAGCAGTTACTCGTGGGGGGCTGAAGCTTTCTTT
>.|.|TRBV5-6|TRBJ2-1
CASSLERSYNEQFF
TGTGCCAGCAGCTTGGAACGCTCCTACAATGAGCAGTTCTTC
>once|.|TRBV15|TRBJ1-3
CATSNQLGSSGAIYF
TGTGCCACCAGCAACCAACTTGGATCGTCTGGGGCCATATATTTT
>.|.|TRBV2|TRBJ2-7
CASSETVYEQYF
TGTGCCAGCAGTGAGACAGTCTACGAGCAGTACTTC
>.|TRBD2|TRBV27|TRBJ2-3
CASSLGRGRGDTQYF
TGTGCCAGCAGTTTAGGGCGCGGGAGGGGGGATACGCAGTATTTT
>.|.|TRBV9|TRBJ1-2
CASSVGSGRLGYTF
TGTGCCAGCAGCGTCGGTTCGGGACGCCTGGGCTACACCTTC
>.|.|TRBV5-1|TRBJ1-5
CASSPGGGNQPQHF
TGCGCCAGCAGCCCGGGGGGGGGCAATCAGCCCCAGCATTTT
>.|TRBD2|TRBV18|TRBJ2-1
CASSPLRKSGRESSYNEQFF
TGTGCCAGCTCACCTCTTCGGAAAAGCGGGAGAGAGAGCTCCTACAATGAGCAGTTCTTC
>.|.|TRBV11-2|TRBJ2-5
CASSPSGALRETQYF
TGTGCCAGCAGCCCGAGTGGCGCCCTGAGGGAGACCCAGTACTTC
>.|.|TRBV29-1|TRBJ1-2
CSVAPGFNYGYTF
TGCAGCGTTGCGCCGGGGTTCAACTATGGCTACACCTTC
>.|TRBD2|TRBV11-2|TRBJ2-1
CASSRLAEYNEQFF
TGTGCCAGCAGCCGACTAGCGGAGTACAATGAGCAGTTCTTC
>.|TRBD1|TRBV7-2|TRBJ2-7
CASSSRTGPPTYEQYF
TGTGCCAGCAGCTCCCGGACAGGGCCCCCCACCTACGAGCAGTACTTC
>.|TRBD2|TRBV7-9|TRBJ2-7
CASSSWTSGYEQYF
TGTGCCAGCAGCAGTTGGACTAGCGGCTACGAGCAGTACTTC
>.|.|TRBV9|TRBJ1-3
CASSVGGTGTGNTIYF
TGTGCCAGCAGCGTAGGAGGAACAGGGACTGGAAACACCATATATTTT
>once|.|TRBV28|TRBJ2-2
CASSPTSMPTGELFF
TGTGCCAGCAGTCCCACATCCATGCCTACCGGGGAGCTGTTTTTT
>few|TRBD1|TRBV5-5|TRBJ2-7
CASSPRDRRPEQYF
TGTGCCAGCAGCCCCCGGGACAGAAGACCCGAGCAGTACTTC
>.|.|TRBV29-1|TRBJ1-1
CSVDTDGATEAFF
TGCAGCGTTGATACGGACGGAGCCACTGAAGCTTTCTTT
>.|.|TRBV9|TRBJ2-3
CASSVQGVADTQYF
TGTGCCAGCAGCGTGCAGGGTGTAGCAGATACGCAGTATTTT
>.|TRBD1|TRBV10-3|TRBJ2-3
CAISDKTGADTQYF
TGTGCCATCAGTGACAAGACAGGGGCAGATACGCAGTATTTT
>few|.|TRBV7-3|TRBJ1-2
CASSLNGGVAQF
TGTGCCAGCAGCTTAAACGGCGGGGTGGCCCAATTC
>.|.|TRBV4-1|TRBJ1-5
CASSLGEGNQPQHF
TGCGCCAGCAGCCTCGGGGAGGGCAATCAGCCCCAGCATTTT
>.|.|TRBV2|TRBJ2-7
CASSSDNSYEQYF
TGTGCCAGCAGCTCCGACAACTCCTACGAGCAGTACTTC
>.|.|TRBV9|TRBJ2-7
CASSVGVQGPYEQYF
TGTGCCAGCAGCGTAGGGGTGCAGGGCCCCTACGAGCAGTACTTC
>.|.|TRBV15|TRBJ2-5
CATSRWGASALSGTQYF
TGTGCCACCAGCCGCTGGGGGGCTAGCGCCCTTTCGGGGACCCAGTACTTC
>.|.|TRBV5-1|TRBJ1-5
CASSLGIREDNQPQHF
TGCGCCAGCAGCTTGGGGATCCGGGAGGACAATCAGCCCCAGCATTTT
>few|.|TRBV7-3|TRBJ1-6
CASSLEATNSPLHF
TGTGCCAGCAGCTTAGAAGCTACTAATTCACCCCTCCACTTT
>.|TRBD1|TRBV27|TRBJ2-5
CASSPRGQTQYF
TGTGCCAGCAGTCCCAGGGGGCAGACCCAGTACTTC
>.|.|TRBV7-9|TRBJ1-1
CASSLGQMNTEAFF
TGTGCCAGCAGCTTGGGGCAGATGAACACTGAAGCTTTCTTT
>.|.|TRBV2|TRBJ1-4
CASSERGTFNEKLFF
TGTGCCAGCAGTGAACGAGGGACCTTTAATGAAAAACTGTTTTTT
>.|TRBD2|TRBV28|TRBJ2-7
CASSGAGGRYEQYF
TGTGCCAGCAGCGGAGCGGGAGGGCGGTACGAGCAGTACTTC
>.|.|TRBV19|TRBJ1-5
CASSEGSLSNQPQHF
TGTGCCAGTAGTGAGGGCAGCCTTAGCAATCAGCCCCAGCATTTT
>many|.|TRBV11-2|TRBJ1-2
CASSLEGPNYGYTF
TGTGCCAGCAGCTTAGAGGGGCCTAACTATGGCTACACCTTC
>.|TRBD2|TRBV5-1|TRBJ2-1
CASSLELAGGGEQFF
TGCGCCAGCAGCTTGGAGCTAGCGGGAGGCGGTGAGCAGTTCTTC
>.|.|TRBV11-2|TRBJ1-2
CASSTRGGITNYGYTF
TGTGCCAGCAGCACCCGTGGCGGAATAACTAACTATGGCTACACCTTC
>few|.|TRBV2|TRBJ2-1
CASREGTALGEQFF
TGTGCCAGCAGGGAAGGGACTGCGTTGGGTGAGCAGTTCTTC